This T cell receptor (beta chain) appears in the sequencing data of a study of OX40 agonist ivuxolimab in advanced cancers. Study results and caveats: Partly responding patients at 0.1-3.0 mg/kg showed some of the smallest clonal expansion.

The CDR3 sequence is 18 residues long. Produced via immunoSEQ multiplex PCR; TCRdb's table is partial and in-frame only. The sample has over 70,000 clones; 75% to 90% are singletons. With respect to this clone: Antigen: not known.

Sequences were derived from CD4+ or CD8+ T cells sorted from blood, sampled in a trial of the OX40 agonist ivuxolimab. The rearrangement uses TRBV21-1 and TRBJ2-3; the tabulated D call, TRBD2, remains unverified against the DNA. TRBV21-1 is an annotated pseudogene. The TCR sequence derives from an adult with an advanced solid tumor such as melanoma, head and neck, liver or kidney cancer. In DNA, the CDR3 is TGTGCCAGCAGCAAAGCTGGAGGGCTAGCGGGAAGTGGAGATACGCAGTATTTT. It codes for CASSKAGGLAGSGDTQYF.